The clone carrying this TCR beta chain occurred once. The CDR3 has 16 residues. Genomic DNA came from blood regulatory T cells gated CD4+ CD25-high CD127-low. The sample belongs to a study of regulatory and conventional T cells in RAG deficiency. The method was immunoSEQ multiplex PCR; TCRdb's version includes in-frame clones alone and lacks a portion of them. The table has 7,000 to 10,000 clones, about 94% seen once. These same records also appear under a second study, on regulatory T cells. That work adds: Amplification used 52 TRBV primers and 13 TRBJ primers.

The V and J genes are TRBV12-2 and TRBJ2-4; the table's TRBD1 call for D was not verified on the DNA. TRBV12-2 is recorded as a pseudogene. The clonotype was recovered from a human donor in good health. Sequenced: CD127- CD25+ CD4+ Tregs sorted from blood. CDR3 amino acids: CASRRRGGPAKNIQYF. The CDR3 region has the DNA TGTGCAAGTCGCCGTAGAGGGGGCCCAGCCAAAAACATTCAGTACTTC.